A single T cell receptor (beta chain) is shown here with its context. The antigen it recognizes is unknown. Per-base quality was not reported, and no clone a single base away is much larger than it. This entry comes from a study of T-cell memory formation after mild COVID-19 (dated by TCRdb to the early 2020s). Study-level background: TCR sequence clusters from the two donors were largely donor specific. T-cell clones expanding and contracting after mild COVID-19 in a couple of donors were tracked by longitudinal TCRalpha and TCRbeta repertoire sequencing. Two young, previously healthy adult volunteers made up the cohort, one male and one female.

The sequencer was an Illumina NovaSeq 6000. TCRalpha and TCRbeta cDNA libraries were built by 5'RACE with constant-segment primers, adding sample barcodes and unique molecular identifiers. RNA was extracted from every sample with Trizol reagent. Libraries were amplified in two PCR steps, with a second sample barcode and Illumina TruSeq adapters added in the second step. The libraries were sequenced on an Illumina NovaSeq using 2 x 150 bp paired-end reads. For the original study's pipeline: Demultiplexing of reads and collapsing into UMI-guided consensus sequences were performed with migec v1.2.7. Using mixcr v2.1.11, the UMI consensuses were aligned to TRA and TRB V and J templates and assembled into clonotypes. Clonotypes were classified as expanded or contracted when called significant by both edgeR and NoisET, with noise models trained on biological replicates. For edgeR calls, the thresholds were a false discovery rate-adjusted p below 0.01 and a log2 fold-change of 1. As an exploratory analysis of dynamics, PCA with hierarchical clustering was applied to max-normalized trajectories of the 1000 most abundant clonotypes. Separately sequenced CD4+ and CD8+ repertoires were used to assign the CD4 or CD8 phenotype of responding clones. Through fastp at Q25 and MiXCR, TCRdb rebuilt clones from the public reads, retaining in-frame beta chains. When rows share a CDR3 protein, they turn into one entry using the most common DNA and genes. The V and J calls reflect TCRdb's pipeline rather than the authors' work. Within this sample are approximately 350,000 distinct CDR3 sequences, with around 27% of them counted one time only. Jointly, the top ten make up about 14% of the sample.

PBMCs were isolated by Ficoll-Paque density gradient centrifugation. From the cysteine through the phenylalanine, the CDR3 covers 19 amino acids. The DNA shown is the 57-base CDR3, in frame from base 1. Relative to germline, V is 4 bases shorter and J is 5 bases shorter, with 30 bases between their ends. The research as a whole found: Only two mild cases were covered by the study, and larger cohorts that include severe cases with pre-infection samples were considered necessary. Contracting CD4+ clones appeared mostly in the CM and EM memory subsets, whereas CD8+ clones were enriched in EMRA. Balanced CD4/CD8 phenotypes were observed for clones contracting from day 15 to 85, whereas a bias towards CD4+ was observed for a second wave of clones expanding from day 15 to 37. The detection of some responding clones in pre-infection memory suggests that pre-existing cross-reactive memory T cells joined the SARS-CoV-2 response. SARS-CoV-2 specificity was not confirmed for the second-wave clones peaking on day 37.

This receptor was taken from an adult woman who had mild COVID-19 (a few samples of this study predate the infection). The sample titles of this study are shuffled in the database, so cell type and time point are left out; the donor was told from shared clones. The V gene is TRBV23-1 and the J gene is TRBJ2-7, with the D segment identity uncertain. TRBV23-1 is designated an ORF whose function remains uncertain. The sample comprised PBMCs or a T cell subset sorted from them (not recorded which). The base sequence is TGCGCCAGCAGTCCAAACTCCGTTACGTTGACCACCTCAACCCACGAGCAGTACTTC. It specifies CASSPNSVTLTTSTHEQYF.